A selection of T cell receptor beta chains follows, all from one sample in a study of shared clonotypes between healthy human individuals. The method was immunoSEQ multiplex PCR; TCRdb's version includes in-frame clones alone and lacks a portion of them. The sample yields under 600,000 clones, about 98% seen once. Material: naive CD8+ T cells sorted from blood. These receptors all come from a man aged 25-45 years in good health. CDR3s include the opening cysteine and the closing phenylalanine or tryptophan.

j_call: TRBJ2-7; v_call: TRBV7-9; cdr3_length: 13; cdr3_aa: CASSSPRQYEQYF
j_call: TRBJ2-4; v_call: TRBV10-3; cdr3_length: 16; cdr3_aa: CAISEFNRDLKNIQYF
j_call: TRBJ2-3; v_call: TRBV5-1; cdr3_length: 15; cdr3_aa: CASRQTSGHTDTQYF
j_call: TRBJ2-4; v_call: TRBV7-9; cdr3_length: 14; cdr3_aa: CASSRMGGENIQYF
j_call: TRBJ2-7; v_call: TRBV7-2; cdr3_length: 13; cdr3_aa: CASSPDGDYEQYF
j_call: TRBJ2-1; v_call: TRBV29-1; cdr3_length: 12; cdr3_aa: CSVASSYNEQFF
j_call: TRBJ2-7; v_call: TRBV28; cdr3_length: 15; cdr3_aa: CASEPTRDRENEQYF
j_call: TRBJ2-1; v_call: TRBV29-1; cdr3_length: 14; cdr3_aa: CSVEAGLAANEQFF
j_call: TRBJ2-3; v_call: TRBV7-8; cdr3_length: 14; cdr3_aa: CASSSREFSDTQYF
j_call: TRBJ1-2; v_call: TRBV12-5; cdr3_length: 13; cdr3_aa: CASGLDIVEGYTF
j_call: TRBJ2-2; v_call: TRBV4-2; cdr3_length: 16; cdr3_aa: CASSQVIAGATGELFF
j_call: TRBJ2-3; v_call: TRBV7-9; cdr3_length: 12; cdr3_aa: CASTRSTDTQYF
j_call: TRBJ1-3; v_call: TRBV29-1; cdr3_length: 12; cdr3_aa: CSVTFAGNTIYF
j_call: TRBJ2-7; v_call: TRBV21-1; cdr3_length: 17; cdr3_aa: CASSKVRLAGEKSEQYF
j_call: TRBJ2-2; v_call: TRBV5-1; cdr3_length: 15; cdr3_aa: CASSFGHPDTGELFF
j_call: TRBJ1-5; v_call: TRBV7-9; cdr3_length: 14; cdr3_aa: CASSRDTGNQPQHF
j_call: TRBJ2-7; v_call: TRBV19; cdr3_length: 13; cdr3_aa: CASSGGNTYEQYF
j_call: TRBJ2-5; v_call: TRBV14; cdr3_length: 15; cdr3_aa: CASSQARTLRETQYF
j_call: TRBJ2-1; v_call: TRBV5-4; cdr3_length: 15; cdr3_aa: CASSPLAGENNEQFF
j_call: TRBJ2-3; v_call: TRBV7-2; cdr3_length: 17; cdr3_aa: CASGPTSGATPGDTQYF
j_call: TRBJ2-2; v_call: TRBV27; cdr3_length: 16; cdr3_aa: CASSLEAGGNTGELFF
j_call: TRBJ2-2; v_call: TRBV7-2; cdr3_length: 17; cdr3_aa: CASSFPLAGDPTGELFF
j_call: TRBJ1-5; v_call: TRBV28; cdr3_length: 14; cdr3_aa: CASSFTGGNQPQHF
j_call: TRBJ2-3; v_call: TRBV11-3; cdr3_length: 15; cdr3_aa: CASSSQGAGTDTQYF
j_call: TRBJ2-7; v_call: TRBV2; cdr3_length: 13; cdr3_aa: CASEGLGLYEQYF
j_call: TRBJ2-2; v_call: TRBV15; cdr3_length: 14; cdr3_aa: CATSRLQGAGELFF
j_call: TRBJ2-5; v_call: TRBV7-9; cdr3_length: 15; cdr3_aa: CASSSLAGAGETQYF
j_call: TRBJ1-2; v_call: TRBV11-2; cdr3_length: 15; cdr3_aa: CASSLGTGTGDGYTF
j_call: TRBJ2-3; v_call: TRBV4-1; cdr3_length: 13; cdr3_aa: CASSQDRGHTQYF
j_call: TRBJ2-7; v_call: TRBV27; cdr3_length: 14; cdr3_aa: CASSGGLAGVEQYF
j_call: TRBJ1-2; v_call: TRBV19; cdr3_length: 13; cdr3_aa: CASTMEGLYGYTF
j_call: TRBJ2-7; v_call: TRBV30; cdr3_length: 11; cdr3_aa: CAWGGTYEQYF
j_call: TRBJ1-1; v_call: TRBV5-4; cdr3_length: 14; cdr3_aa: CASSLAGVGTEAFF
j_call: TRBJ2-4; v_call: TRBV14; cdr3_length: 17; cdr3_aa: CASSQDFGTGNKNIQYF
j_call: TRBJ2-1; v_call: TRBV4-3; cdr3_length: 13; cdr3_aa: CASSPGGNNEQFF
j_call: TRBJ2-3; v_call: TRBV7-2; cdr3_length: 18; cdr3_aa: CASSRYGLAGMDADTQYF
j_call: TRBJ1-1; v_call: TRBV29-1; cdr3_length: 12; cdr3_aa: CSLLTGNTEAFF
j_call: TRBJ1-2; v_call: TRBV18; cdr3_length: 14; cdr3_aa: CASSTGTNFYGYTF
j_call: TRBJ2-7; v_call: TRBV28; cdr3_length: 12; cdr3_aa: CASSLNFNEQYF
j_call: TRBJ2-7; v_call: TRBV7-6; cdr3_length: 12; cdr3_aa: CASSQGSGEQYF
j_call: TRBJ2-1; v_call: TRBV7-9; cdr3_length: 16; cdr3_aa: CASSLETGDSYNEQFF
j_call: TRBJ2-1; v_call: TRBV5-6; cdr3_length: 16; cdr3_aa: CASSLSGTATYNEQFF
j_call: TRBJ2-7; v_call: TRBV28; cdr3_length: 14; cdr3_aa: CASSSHSTLYEQYF
j_call: TRBJ2-7; v_call: TRBV7-6; cdr3_length: 14; cdr3_aa: CASSPTPGQRPEYF
j_call: TRBJ2-7; v_call: TRBV2; cdr3_length: 14; cdr3_aa: CATPQGDRVDEQYF
j_call: TRBJ2-2; v_call: TRBV4-1; cdr3_length: 14; cdr3_aa: CASSQVGNTGELFF
j_call: TRBJ1-4; v_call: TRBV7-6; cdr3_length: 15; cdr3_aa: CASSLGTGRGEKLFF
j_call: TRBJ1-2; v_call: TRBV27; cdr3_length: 14; cdr3_aa: CASSLTGSNDGYTF